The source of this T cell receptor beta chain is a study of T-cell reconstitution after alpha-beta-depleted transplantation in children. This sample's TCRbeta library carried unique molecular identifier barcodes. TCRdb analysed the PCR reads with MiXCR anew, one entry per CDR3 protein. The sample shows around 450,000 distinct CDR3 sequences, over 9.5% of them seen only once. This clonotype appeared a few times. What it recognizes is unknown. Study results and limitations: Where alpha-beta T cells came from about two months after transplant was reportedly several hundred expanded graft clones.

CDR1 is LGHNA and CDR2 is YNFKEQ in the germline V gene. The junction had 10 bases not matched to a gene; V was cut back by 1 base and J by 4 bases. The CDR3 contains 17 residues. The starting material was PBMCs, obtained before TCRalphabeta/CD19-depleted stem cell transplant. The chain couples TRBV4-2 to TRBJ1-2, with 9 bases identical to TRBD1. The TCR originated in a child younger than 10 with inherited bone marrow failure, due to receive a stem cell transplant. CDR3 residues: CASSQGGPGQGSYGYTF. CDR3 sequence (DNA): TGTGCCAGCAGCCAAGGGGGTCCGGGACAGGGATCCTATGGCTACACCTTC.